This TCR beta chain appears in the sequencing data of a study of Ad26.COV2.S vaccination and SARS-CoV-2 variants. The study, taken as a whole, reports: Substantial breadth was reportedly displayed by spike-specific CD8+ and CD4+ T cell responses after vaccination.

Data came from immunoSEQ multiplex PCR; TCRdb stores just in-frame clones and leaves some out. Among fewer than 150,000 clones listed, 70% to 90% were seen once. With regard to this clone: Its antigen is unknown.

The CDR3 consists of 14 residues. From germline, CDR1 is LNHDA and CDR2 SQIVND (reference sequence). Trimming pared 0 bases from V and 3 bases from J, leaving 8 bases between. The rearrangement links TRBV19 to TRBJ1-2; the D gene is possibly TRBD1 (5 bases). The sequence was obtained from a human donor who had recovered from COVID-19. Source: peripheral blood, taken after recovery from COVID-19. The CDR3 loop is CASSIEAGHYGYTF. CDR3 DNA sequence: TGTGCCAGTAGTATAGAGGCGGGGCACTATGGCTACACCTTC.